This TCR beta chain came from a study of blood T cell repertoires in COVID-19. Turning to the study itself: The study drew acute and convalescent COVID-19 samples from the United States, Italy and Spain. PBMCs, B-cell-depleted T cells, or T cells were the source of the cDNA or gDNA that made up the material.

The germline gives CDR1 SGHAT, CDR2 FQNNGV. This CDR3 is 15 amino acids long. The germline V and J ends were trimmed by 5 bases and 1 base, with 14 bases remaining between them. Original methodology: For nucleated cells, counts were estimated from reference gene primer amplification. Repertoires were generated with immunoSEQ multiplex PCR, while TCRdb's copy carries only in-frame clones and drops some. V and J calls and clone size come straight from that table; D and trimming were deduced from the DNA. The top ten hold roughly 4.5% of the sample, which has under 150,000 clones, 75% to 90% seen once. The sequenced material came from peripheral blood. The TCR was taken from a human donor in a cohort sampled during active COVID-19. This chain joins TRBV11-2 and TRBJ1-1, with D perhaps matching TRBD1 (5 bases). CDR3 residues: CASSSSPGSNTEAFF. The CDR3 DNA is TGTGCCAGCAGCAGCAGCCCAGGGTCGAACACTGAAGCTTTCTTT.